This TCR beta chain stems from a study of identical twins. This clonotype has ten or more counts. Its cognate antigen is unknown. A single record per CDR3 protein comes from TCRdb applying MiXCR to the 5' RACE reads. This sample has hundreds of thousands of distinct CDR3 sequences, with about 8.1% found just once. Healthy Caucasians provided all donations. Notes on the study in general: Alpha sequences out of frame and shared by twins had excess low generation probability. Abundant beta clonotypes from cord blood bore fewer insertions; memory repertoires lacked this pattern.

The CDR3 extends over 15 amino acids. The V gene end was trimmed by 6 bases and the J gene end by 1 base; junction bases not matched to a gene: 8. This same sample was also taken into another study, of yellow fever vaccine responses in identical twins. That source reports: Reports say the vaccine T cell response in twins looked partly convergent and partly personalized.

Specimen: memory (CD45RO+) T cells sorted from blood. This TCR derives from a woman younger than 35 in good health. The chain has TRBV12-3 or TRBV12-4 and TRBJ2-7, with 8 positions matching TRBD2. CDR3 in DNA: TGTGCCAGCAGCCCGCCGGGGGGGCTATCCTACGAGCAGTACTTC. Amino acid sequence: CASSPPGGLSYEQYF.